This T cell receptor beta chain was identified in a study of T cell responses to AZD1222 COVID-19 vaccine. Study summary: Analysis merged second doses at about 4 or about 12 weeks. The study, taken as a whole, reports: Spike-spanning, vaccine-associated CD4 TCRs were dominant at 160-218 and 743-854. Reportedly, nearly half of unique spike TCRs recognized epitopes outside B.1.351/B.1.1.7 mutations. Samples come after the peak T cell response, not at day 14.

The data were produced by immunoSEQ multiplex PCR, yet TCRdb's version contains in-frame clones alone and is incomplete. The sample contains roughly 180,000 clones, 94% of which appear only once. The CDR3 runs to 10 residues. From germline, CDR1 is DFQATT and CDR2 SNEGSKA (reference sequence). Remarks on this clone: Its antigen is as yet unknown.

Specimen: peripheral blood, collected on day 0 of AZD1222 vaccination. This chain connects TRBV20-1 to TRBJ2-1; perhaps TRBD2 as D (5 bases). This TCR was recovered from an adult in good health. The CDR3 is CSNRGNEQFF. DNA of the CDR3: TGCAGCAATCGCGGGAATGAGCAGTTCTTC.